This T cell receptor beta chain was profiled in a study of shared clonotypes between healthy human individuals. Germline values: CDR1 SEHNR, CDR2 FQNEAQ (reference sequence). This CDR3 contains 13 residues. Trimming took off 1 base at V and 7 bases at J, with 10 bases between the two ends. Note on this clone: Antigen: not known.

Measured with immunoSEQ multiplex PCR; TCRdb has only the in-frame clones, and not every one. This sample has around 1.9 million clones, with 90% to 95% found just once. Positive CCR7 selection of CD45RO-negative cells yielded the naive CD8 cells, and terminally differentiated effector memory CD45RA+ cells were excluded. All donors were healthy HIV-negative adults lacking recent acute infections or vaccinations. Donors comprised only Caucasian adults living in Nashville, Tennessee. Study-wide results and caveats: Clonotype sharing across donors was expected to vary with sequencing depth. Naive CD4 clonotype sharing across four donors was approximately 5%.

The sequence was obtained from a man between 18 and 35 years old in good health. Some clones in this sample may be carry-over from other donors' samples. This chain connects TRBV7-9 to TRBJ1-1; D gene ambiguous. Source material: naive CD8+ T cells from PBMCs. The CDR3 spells CASSLVFSDEAFF. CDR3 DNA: TGTGCCAGCAGCTTAGTTTTCTCCGATGAAGCTTTCTTT. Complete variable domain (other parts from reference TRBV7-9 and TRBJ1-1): DTGVSQNPRHKITKRGQNVTFRCDPISEHNRLYWYRQTLGQGPEFLTYFQNEAQLEKSRLLSDRFSAERPKGSFSTLEIQRTEQGDSAMYLCASSLVFSDEAFFGQGTRLTVV.